The 8 T cell receptor beta chains below all came from one sample that was sequenced in a study of blood T cell repertoires in COVID-19. Using immunoSEQ multiplex PCR, the repertoire was profiled, and TCRdb retains in-frame clones only, with some absent. The sample holds roughly 68,000 clones, about three quarters seen once. The source material was peripheral blood. The receptors originated from a human donor in a cohort sampled during active COVID-19.

The V and J genes are TRBV19 and TRBJ1-5; the match to TRBD1 covers 7 bases. This CDR3 region has 17 residues. In germline, CDR1 is LNHDA, CDR2 SQIVND (reference sequence). The V segment lost 0 bases and the J segment 9 bases; nucleotides outside the gene matches: 14. The CDR3 loop reads CASSIDPTTGVEGPQHF. In DNA form, the CDR3 reads TGTGCCAGTAGTATAGACCCGACCACAGGGGTGGAGGGGCCCCAGCATTTT.

The sample holds one count of this clone. The gene calls are TRBV30 and TRBJ1-2, with D possibly being TRBD1 (6 bases). With 4 bases removed from V and 8 bases from J, the gap between germline ends came to 20 bases. Germline V gene data show CDR1 as GTSNPN and CDR2 as SVGIG (reference sequence). The CDR3 spans 14 residues. The CDR3, as DNA: TGTGCCTGGACTAAAGGACAGCGAGGCGACGGCTACACCTTC. It codes for CAWTKGQRGDGYTF. Together with reference TRBV30 and TRBJ1-2, the CDR3 gives the full variable domain: SQTIHQWPATLVQPVGSPLSLECTVEGTSNPNLYWYRQAAGRGLQLLFYSVGIGQISSEVPQNLSASRPQDRQFILSSKKLLLSDSGFYLCAWTKGQRGDGYTFGSGTRLTVV.

The genes are TRBV7-2 and TRBJ2-2; D is perhaps TRBD1 (5 bases). The germline CDR1 and CDR2 sequences are SGHTA and FQGNSA. This CDR3 spans 14 amino acids. Trimming removed 4 bases from V and 1 base from J, with 7 bases in between. This CDR3 reads CASSSTGNTGELFF. CDR3 DNA sequence: TGTGCCAGCAGCTCAACAGGGAACACCGGGGAGCTGTTTTTT.

This clone was recorded once. The chain links TRBV5-1 to TRBJ1-1, with D possibly being TRBD1 (6 bases). Germline CDR1 is SGHRS and CDR2 is YFSETQ. CDR3 length: 13 residues. Trimming left V 0 bases short and J 7 bases short, with 10 bases between. CDR3 bases: TGCGCCAGCAGCTTGGCTAGGGGGAATGAAGCTTTCTTT. Its translation: CASSLARGNEAFF.

The rearrangement links TRBV30 to TRBJ2-3; a possible D gene is TRBD1 (6 bases). Germline V gene sequence: CDR1 GTSNPN, CDR2 SVGIG (reference sequence). Trimming stripped 0 bases from V and 5 bases from J, with 6 bases between. The CDR3 loop spans 12 amino acids. The DNA for the CDR3 is TGTGCCTGGAGTGTAGGGGGAGATACGCAGTATTTT. This codes for CAWSVGGDTQYF.

This chain uses TRBV7-2 with TRBJ2-2; 9 nucleotides align to TRBD2. Losses at the gene ends were 4 bases for V and 1 base for J; bases not matched to a gene: 7. This CDR3 contains 17 residues. Per germline, CDR1 SGHTA and CDR2 FQGNSA. The CDR3 DNA reads TGTGCCAGCAGCTCCTTCCCAGCGGGAGGGAACACCGGGGAGCTGTTTTTT. Translating it yields CASSSFPAGGNTGELFF.

The CDR3 DNA is TGTGCCAGCAGCCAAGAGGGGGGAGGCGGAGGGAACACTGAAGCTTTCTTT. This encodes CASSQEGGGGGNTEAFF. The chain employs TRBV14 and TRBJ1-1; a possible D gene is TRBD1 (5 bases). CDR1 is SGHDN and CDR2 is FVKESK in the germline V gene. V lost 0 bases to trimming and J lost 1 base, with 15 bases between them. The CDR3 runs 17 residues.

This clone was seen only a few times. The J gene is TRBJ2-7, the V gene TRBV7-9; 8 positions agree with TRBD2. The V gene's germline CDR1 is SEHNR and CDR2 FQNEAQ (reference sequence). V trimming: 5 bases; J trimming: 6 bases; junction bases outside the gene matches: 12. The CDR3 runs 15 residues. CDR3 nucleotides: TGTGCCAGCAGCCACGCCCTCCGGGAGGGCGCCGAGCAGTACTTC. Its translation: CASSHALREGAEQYF. The full variable domain, with the rest looked up from reference TRBV7-9 and TRBJ2-7, is DTGVSQNPRHKITKRGQNVTFRCDPISEHNRLYWYRQTLGQGPEFLTYFQNEAQLEKSRLLSDRFSAERPKGSFSTLEIQRTEQGDSAMYLCASSHALREGAEQYFGPGTRLTVT.